This T cell receptor beta chain appears in the sequencing data of a study of human T cells and chemical hapten exposure. Study-wide points: There was no change with DPC sensitization in TCRs above 1 in 1000 frequency. Controls had significantly fewer large CDR3 similarity clusters than were formed by expanded TCRs.

From the RACE reads, TCRdb called clonotypes with MiXCR, one entry per CDR3 protein. The sample contains 55,000 to 85,000 distinct CDR3 sequences, more than 8% of which appear only once. Time point described: patch test 1, 2 weeks after DPC sensitization. Documented treatment: therapeutic diphenylcyclopropenone sensitization with weekly scalp DPC. It was unfractionated whole blood from which total RNA was extracted. With 4 bases removed from V and 5 bases from J, the gap between germline ends came to 8 bases. This CDR3 is 13 amino acids long. Germline lookup yields CDR1 MGHDK and CDR2 SYGVNS. This clonotype was recorded a few times. Its matching antigen is unknown.

The TCR comes from a woman in her 40s with alopecia areata. Some clones in this sample may be carry-over from other donors' samples. The J gene is TRBJ1-4, the V gene TRBV25-1; D is ambiguous. The sample in question was whole blood, obtained in connection with sensitization to the hapten diphenylcyclopropenone (DPC). The CDR3 bases are TGTGCCAGCAGTGTCATGGGAAATGAAAAACTGTTTTTT. This encodes CASSVMGNEKLFF.